This T cell receptor (beta chain) derives from a study of blood T cell repertoires in COVID-19. Sequencing used immunoSEQ multiplex PCR; TCRdb keeps in-frame clones, though not all of them. The sample holds 35,000 to 45,000 clones, more than 85% seen once. In germline, CDR1 is MNHNS, CDR2 SASEGT. The V end was cut by 4 bases, the J end by 0 bases, with 13 bases between. There are 16 residues in the CDR3. The rearrangement joins TRBV6-1 to TRBJ2-1; tentatively, D is TRBD1 (5 bases). This TCR came from an elderly woman with acute or convalescent COVID-19. Material: peripheral blood. This CDR3 is CASSGKQASSYNEQFF. The CDR3 nucleotides are TGTGCCAGCAGTGGAAAACAGGCCAGCTCCTACAATGAGCAGTTCTTC.